The 4 T cell receptor beta chains presented below share a single source sample, sequenced in a study of radiation and T cells in renal cell carcinoma. Only in-frame clones appear in the TCRdb table, and some are missing; sequencing was by immunoSEQ multiplex PCR. The data show about 130,000 clones, with roughly 80% seen just once and less than 3.5% held by the top ten. The time point: baseline pretreatment blood. The treatment is: 15 Gy SBRT to primary tumor, nephrectomy 4 weeks later. Here the sequenced sample was blood, taken from a patient whose treatment included radiotherapy and nephrectomy. These receptors all come from a woman aged 55-70 years with renal cell carcinoma.

V gene TRBV19 combines with J gene TRBJ1-5, with a weak D call TRBD1 (6 bases). The CDR3 is 15 amino acids. Between the trimmed V and J ends, which lost 8 bases and 5 bases, there was a span of 19 bases. Germline V gives CDR1 LNHDA, CDR2 SQIVND (reference sequence). The CDR3 is CASGRGAGRHQPQHF. CDR3 DNA: TGTGCCAGTGGGAGGGGGGCAGGGCGACATCAGCCCCAGCATTTT.

This clone occurred once. V usage is TRBV28 and J usage is TRBJ1-5; TRBD1 matches 9 bases. The CDR3 is made up of 15 amino acids. Germline values: CDR1 MDHEN, CDR2 SYDVKM. V lost 5 bases, J lost 1 base, and 3 bases stayed unmatched. CDR3 in DNA: TGTGCCAGCAGTCCCGGGACAGGGAGCAATCAGCCCCAGCATTTT. Its protein product is CASSPGTGSNQPQHF.

The rearrangement uses TRBV19 and TRBJ1-1, with 7 positions matching TRBD1. The CDR3 has 15 amino acids. V lost 3 bases to trimming and J lost 0 bases; unmatched junction nucleotides: 4. CDR1 is LNHDA and CDR2 is SQIVND in the germline V gene (reference sequence). CDR3 DNA sequence: TGTGCCAGTAGTATTTTGGGACAGATGAACACTGAAGCTTTCTTT. Translated: CASSILGQMNTEAFF. Full variable domain (missing parts from reference TRBV19 and TRBJ1-1): DGGITQSPKYLFRKEGQNVTLSCEQNLNHDAMYWYRQDPGQGLRLIYYSQIVNDFQKGDIAEGYSVSREKKESFPLTVTSAQKNPTAFYLCASSILGQMNTEAFFGQGTRLTVV.

The chain has TRBV7-3 and TRBJ1-1; 9 nucleotides agree with TRBD1. Losses at the gene ends were 5 bases for V and 7 bases for J; bases not matched to a gene: 8. The CDR3 consists of 14 residues. Germline CDR1 SGHTA, CDR2 FQGTGA. As DNA, the CDR3 is TGTGCCAGCAGCCCGGCGGGACAGGGCGGTGAAGCTTTCTTT. It is translated as CASSPAGQGGEAFF.